Listed here are 4 T cell receptor beta chains from one sample, sequenced in a study of OX40 agonist ivuxolimab in advanced cancers. Produced via immunoSEQ multiplex PCR; TCRdb's table is partial and in-frame only. The sample has about 82,000 clones, 91% seen once. The material sequenced was CD4+ or CD8+ T cells sorted from blood, taken in a trial of the OX40 agonist ivuxolimab. The origin of the receptors is an adult with an advanced solid tumor such as melanoma, head and neck, liver or kidney cancer.

The chain links TRBV5-1 to TRBJ2-3; unclear D gene. This CDR3 comprises 14 residues. CDR1 and CDR2 from the germline V gene are SGHRS and YFSETQ. Trimming took off 1 base at V and 0 bases at J, with 6 bases between the two ends. CDR3 amino acids: CASSLSASTDTQYF. CDR3 nucleotides: TGCGCCAGCAGCTTGTCAGCTAGCACAGATACGCAGTATTTT.

The gene calls are TRBV7-2 and TRBJ1-2, with unresolved D. Germline loops: CDR1 SGHTA, CDR2 FQGNSA. Trimming shortened V by 1 base and J by 6 bases, and 15 bases separated the two germline ends. The CDR3 length is 15 residues. The CDR3 sequence: CASSLGPLLPHGYTF. Written as DNA, the CDR3 is TGTGCCAGCAGCTTAGGACCTCTCTTGCCCCATGGCTACACCTTC.

The rearrangement uses TRBV11-3 and TRBJ1-6; the D gene is possibly TRBD1 (6 bases). Trimming removed 5 bases from V and 9 bases from J, with 17 bases in between. Germline lookup yields CDR1 SGHNT and CDR2 YENEEA. CDR3 length: 15 residues. CDR3 amino acids: CASSKGQTGISPLHF. DNA of the CDR3: TGTGCCAGCAGCAAAGGACAGACGGGGATTTCACCCCTCCACTTT.

The J gene is TRBJ2-2, the V gene TRBV6-5; TRBD1 is a possible D gene (6 bases). Germline CDR1 MNHEY, CDR2 SVGAGI. V lost 0 bases to trimming and J lost 1 base, with 6 bases between them. CDR3 length: 15 residues. CDR3 nucleotides: TGTGCCAGCAGTTACTCGGACAGGAACACCGGGGAGCTGTTTTTT. Translation: CASSYSDRNTGELFF.